The subject of this entry is one T cell receptor (beta chain). These data belong to a study of response to subunit inactivated influenza vaccine. CDR3 length: 14 amino acids. Germline V gives CDR1 DFQATT, CDR2 SNEGSKA (reference sequence). V lost 5 bases to trimming and J lost 0 bases, with 13 bases between them. Via MiXCR, TCRdb re-called the RT-PCR reads, giving one row per CDR3 protein. The data contain 700,000 to 900,000 distinct CDR3 sequences, 21% of them singletons. The chain uses TRBV20-1 and TRBJ1-1, with D perhaps TRBD1 (5 bases). The TCR originated in a man aged 50 to 60 who received an inactivated influenza vaccine. The material sequenced was PBMCs from blood, taken 5 to 6 days after vaccination. CDR3 protein: CSARSGVLNTEAFF. CDR3 DNA: TGCAGTGCTCGTTCGGGGGTGCTGAACACTGAAGCTTTCTTT.